This T cell receptor (beta chain) emerged from a study of cytomegalovirus exposure and HLA in healthy donors (dated by TCRdb to 2015 to 2018). Regarding the study in general: An earlier analysis of fewer than 750 of the donors reported 250 to 350 Gb of sequence data and 100 million to 120 million unique TCR beta sequences obtained from some 170 million T cells. A later genetic analysis used genome-wide SNP genotypes for about 65% of the roughly 670 donors, treating that subset as a discovery cohort. An earlier analysis of several hundred of the donors applied high-throughput TCR beta sequencing to assess whether each TCR beta V gene segment acted as functional or pseudogenic. The study profiled the T cell repertoires of under 850 subjects by immunosequencing and related them to cytomegalovirus serostatus. Typing coverage differed by locus: A, B, C, DRB1 and DQB1 were typed in roughly 620-630 donors, DQA1 in 500 to 550, DPA1 in approximately 610, and DPB1 in around 440. Five DR-DQ haplotypes were treated as single units for association and clustering because of strong linkage in the cohort. Alongside the repertoire data, information on donor age, sex, ethnicity and CMV serostatus was compiled. Roughly 310 gigabases of sequencing data and tens of millions of unique TCR sequences were included in an early release covering 550 to 800 HLA-typed donors. Every discovery cohort repertoire had been produced on one sequencing platform. High-throughput TCR immunosequencing, statistical association of individual TCRs with disease status, and machine learning were combined to predict cytomegalovirus infection status. To study patterns of TCR occurrence, a later analysis re-analyzed previously published TCR beta repertoires from 600 to 750 donors and added high-resolution HLA genotyping. Both class I and class II loci were covered by HLA typing, at four-digit resolution. Along with the approximately 700-subject first cohort, a separate validation cohort of over a hundred different subjects was used. Of the 350 to 450 genotyped donors, 65% to 90% were placed in the genetic ancestry cluster associated with self-reported Caucasian donors. Across some 400 genotyped donors of the cohort, an average of roughly 200,000 unique TCR beta nucleotide sequences per donor were sequenced, and approximately 17% of those sequences were non-productive. The study aimed to test whether signatures of past pathogen exposure could be identified by cataloging public T cell receptors. The later analysis used no new phenotypic data to find candidate immune exposures, relying instead on TCR beta sequences and their occurrence across donors. On the study overall, not on this receptor specifically: This cohort had only TCR beta chains sequenced, and the lack of alpha or paired-chain data limited which features could be detected. Some IMGT-functional V segments, including TRBV6-2 and TRBV6-3, could not be told apart with the 87-base-pair reads, so those segments were excluded. A further reported finding was that TCR beta sequences accurately predicted the HLA-A and HLA-B alleles for most subjects in the first cohort. The presence/absence analyses assumed that sequencing depth was roughly uniform across donors, and that assumption may not be true. According to a later genetic analysis, donors in an Asian-associated ancestry cluster had fewer N-insertions in productive TCRs than the approximately 670-donor mean. Approximately 18 rarely observed V segments, including chromosome 9 orphons, were excluded from the earlier analysis of several hundred of the donors because counts were too low. In both the original and validation cohorts, the classifier was reported to diagnose cytomegalovirus status with high specificity and sensitivity. Because HLA typing was unavailable for some donors at each locus, only the typed subset was used in association tests. According to the authors, the approach could potentially be generalized to other disease states and immunological phenotypes. A later genetic analysis associated a missense DCLRE1C variant with V-gene and J-gene trimming of TCR beta chains, and an independent cohort replicated the association. In a later analysis, most CMV-associated TCR beta chains were found to appear HLA-restricted, with HLA associations seemingly driven largely by CMV exposure. A later analysis reported that several top co-occurrence clusters appeared linked to parvovirus B19, influenza, CMV and Epstein-Barr virus. In an earlier analysis of approximately 590 of the donors, most TCR beta V segments were observed in productive rearrangements about 90% or about 30% of the time, broadly matching IMGT annotations. The only immune exposure information available for the cohort was CMV serostatus. According to a later analysis, TCR association rates differed among HLA loci, with DRB1 alleles showing the most associated TCRs and HLA-C alleles showing the fewest. When HLA alleles, especially DR and DQ, strongly co-occurred, TCR associations were difficult to assign to individual alleles. A cluster of highly shared sequence variants was judged likely to represent a technical artifact of the sequencing pipeline. In vitro tests confirmed that a few of the cytomegalovirus-associated TCR beta chains recognize cytomegalovirus antigens. Correlated functional status among segregating V segments might be attributable to linkage disequilibrium, but an unknown experimental factor could not be ruled out. In the study, 150 to 200 TCR beta chains were listed as associated with cytomegalovirus. In a later analysis, 16,951 TCR beta sequences were associated with specific HLA alleles at a false discovery rate of 0.05. In a later analysis, HLA-associated TCR beta chains showed more clonal expansion and lower generation probabilities than non-associated chains that were equally common. While some public TCRs were present in many individuals, most TCR sequences turned up only very rarely across donors.

The cohort comprised fewer than 750 healthy bone marrow donors. At the time of sampling, every cohort member was nominally healthy, though immune exposures that went unrecorded were likely present. The donor was CMV seropositive and was included in the group of 250 to 300 seropositive cohort members. Every donor gave a peripheral blood sample, and the peripheral blood mononuclear cells from that sample were used for TCR beta sequencing. Genomic DNA was extracted from the blood cell samples with the Qiagen DNeasy Blood Extraction Kit. The library was prepared using the immunoSEQ multiplex PCR assay. The multiplex PCR relied on a mix of 60 forward primers for TCR Vbeta segments and 13 reverse primers for TCR Jbeta segments. Amplification of the CDR3 region of rearranged TCR beta genes was performed with a multiplex PCR assay on genomic DNA. On the Illumina HiSeq System, the amplified TCR beta libraries were sequenced as 87-base-pair reads. The source study handled its data this way. A later analysis tallied about 77 million unique TCR beta chains across the 640 or so repertoires, and roughly 11 million of those chains were shared by two or more donors. To remove PCR and sequencing errors, raw reads were error-corrected and collapsed into unique sequences using a nearest-neighbor algorithm that merged closely related sequences. Alignment of CDR3 sequences to IMGT reference sequences was used to assign V, D and J gene segments. For a sequence to be retained, at least a six-nucleotide match to both a V gene segment and a J gene segment was required. Rearrangements were classified as productive when the CDR3 lacked stop codons and remained in frame with V and J, and all other rearrangements were classified as non-productive. Following IMGT convention, CDR3 was defined as the stretch from the second conserved V-encoded cysteine up to the conserved J-encoded phenylalanine. The earlier analysis of roughly 590 of the donors excluded any sequence lacking an unambiguous match to a single V gene segment. An earlier analysis of a few hundred of the donors classified V segments as functional when productive rearrangements were above 56.7% and as segregating when the standard deviation between donors was above 5%. A statistical classification framework was built for diagnosing cytomegalovirus status from the catalog of TCR beta chain sequences. A later analysis assigned V and J genes by comparing TCR nucleotide sequences with IMGT/GENE-DB human TR gene sequences. In a later analysis, CDR3 sequences and most-parsimonious VDJ recombination scenarios were assigned using the TCRdist pipeline. A later analysis defined each TCR beta chain by its CDR3 amino acid sequence plus V-gene family, and excluded reads lacking a unique V-gene family. To address suspected cross-contamination and a sequencing artifact, a later analysis removed 592 highly shared, low-generation-probability nucleotide sequences. A later analysis calculated a clonal expansion index for each public chain from normalized within-repertoire ranks of inferred template counts. Generation probabilities in a later analysis came from a VDJ recombination model fitted to out-of-frame rearrangements, and those results were checked against IGoR. A later analysis scored TCR-TCR, TCR-HLA and TCR-CMV co-occurrence with hypergeometric tests, applying a repertoire-size bias correction to TCR pairs. False discovery rates were estimated in a later analysis by permuting HLA or CMV assignments 20 times. A later analysis grouped co-occurring TCRs with DBSCAN, adding TCRdist sequence similarity when clustering within HLA-allele-positive subsets. For co-occurrence clustering, repertoires with fewer than 30,000 or more than 120,000 public chains were excluded, along with a handful of repertoires with anomalous nucleotide sharing. Drawn from immuneACCESS, this table holds only the in-frame rearrangements with V and J called that TCRdb kept. Clones are partly lost; checked studies trace under half to an unresolved V gene and leave the rest unexplained. The D gene and trimming were derived from the DNA, and the V and J assignments and clone size from that table. Recorded for this sample are 150,000 to 250,000 clones; more than 75% of them occurred a single time. In total, the top ten clones hold 6.5% of the sample.

Points on this clone: No cognate antigen has been identified for it. Per-base quality was not reported, and no clone a single base away is much larger than it.

The CDR3 contains 19 residues, cysteine and phenylalanine counted. The read is trimmed to its CDR3 DNA, 57 bases read in frame from base 1. CDR1 SGHNT and CDR2 YYREEE were looked up in the germline V gene (reference sequence). V is cut back by 2 bases and J by 0 bases, with 8 bases in the junction unmatched. The sequenced sample consisted of PBMCs. This TCR derives from a woman in her 50s in good health and CMV-seropositive. The chain is assembled from TRBV5-4 and TRBJ2-6; 10 bases in the junction line up with TRBD1. The CDR3 reads as follows: CASSFPLGQGPSGANVLTF. The DNA sequence reads TGTGCCAGCAGCTTCCCGTTGGGACAGGGGCCCTCTGGGGCCAACGTCCTGACTTTC.